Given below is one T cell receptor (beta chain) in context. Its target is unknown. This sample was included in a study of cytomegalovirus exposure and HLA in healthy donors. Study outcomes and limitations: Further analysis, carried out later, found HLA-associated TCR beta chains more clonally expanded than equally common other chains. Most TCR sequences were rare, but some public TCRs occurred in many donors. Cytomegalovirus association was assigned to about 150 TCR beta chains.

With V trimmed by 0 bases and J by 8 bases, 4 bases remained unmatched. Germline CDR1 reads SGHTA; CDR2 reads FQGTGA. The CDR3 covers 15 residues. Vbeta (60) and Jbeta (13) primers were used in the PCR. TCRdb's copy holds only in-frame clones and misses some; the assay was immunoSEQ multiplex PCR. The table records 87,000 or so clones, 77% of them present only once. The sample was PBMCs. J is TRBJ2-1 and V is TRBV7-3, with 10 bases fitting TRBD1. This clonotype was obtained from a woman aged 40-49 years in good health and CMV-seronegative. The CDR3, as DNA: TGTGCCAGCAGCTTAACTTCCGACAGGGGGCATGAGCAGTTCTTC. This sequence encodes CASSLTSDRGHEQFF.